This T cell receptor (beta chain) was sequenced in a study of post-analysis software for immune sequencing data. Study summary: The disease courses spanned relapsing-remitting, secondary progressive and progressive-relapsing forms of multiple sclerosis. Study-wide results and limits: A handful of TRBV segments, including TRBV5-6, TRBV5-1 and TRBV20-1, were more frequent in patients than controls. Significantly decreased normalized Chao1 diversity was recorded for multiple sclerosis patients relative to controls. F measure clustering grouped samples strongly by preparation batch.

This clonotype was seen once. Its cognate antigen is unknown. Prepared libraries of TCR beta cDNA carried unique molecular identifiers. A population of roughly 0.9 to 11 million T cells gave rise to 450,000 to 500,000 cDNA molecules. A single record per CDR3 protein comes from TCRdb applying MiXCR to the PCR reads. The sample lists around 400,000 distinct CDR3 sequences, approximately 38% occurring once. Germline CDR1 and CDR2: SGHRS and YFSETQ. The CDR3 totals 15 residues. Trimming cost V 4 bases and J 2 bases, with 16 bases left between them. The clonotype was recovered from a girl aged 5 to 17 with multiple sclerosis. The chain has TRBV5-1 and TRBJ2-7, with D maybe TRBD2 (6 bases). Input material: blood. CDR3 sequence (DNA): TGCGCCAGCAGCCCAGGACGGGGGAAGGCCTACGAGCAGTACTTC. The encoded protein is CASSPGRGKAYEQYF. Drawing the rest from reference TRBV5-1 and TRBJ2-7, the complete variable domain is KAGVTQTPRYLIKTRGQQVTLSCSPISGHRSVSWYQQTPGQGLQFLFEYFSETQRNKGNFPGRFSGRQFSNSRSEMNVSTLELGDSALYLCASSPGRGKAYEQYFGPGTRLTVT.